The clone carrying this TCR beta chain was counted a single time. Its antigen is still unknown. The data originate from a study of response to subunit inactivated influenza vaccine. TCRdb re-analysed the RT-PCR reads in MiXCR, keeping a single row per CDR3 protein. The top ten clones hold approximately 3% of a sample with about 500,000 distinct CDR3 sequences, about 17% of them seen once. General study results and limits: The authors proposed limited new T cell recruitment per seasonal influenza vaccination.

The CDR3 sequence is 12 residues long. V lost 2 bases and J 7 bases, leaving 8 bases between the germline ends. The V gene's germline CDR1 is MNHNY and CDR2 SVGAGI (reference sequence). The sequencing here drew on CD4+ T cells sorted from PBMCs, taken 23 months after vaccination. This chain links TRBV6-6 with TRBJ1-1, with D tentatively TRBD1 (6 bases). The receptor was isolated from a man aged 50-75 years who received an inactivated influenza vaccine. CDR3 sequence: CASSYPTGEAFF. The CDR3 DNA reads TGTGCCAGCAGTTACCCGACAGGTGAAGCTTTCTTT.